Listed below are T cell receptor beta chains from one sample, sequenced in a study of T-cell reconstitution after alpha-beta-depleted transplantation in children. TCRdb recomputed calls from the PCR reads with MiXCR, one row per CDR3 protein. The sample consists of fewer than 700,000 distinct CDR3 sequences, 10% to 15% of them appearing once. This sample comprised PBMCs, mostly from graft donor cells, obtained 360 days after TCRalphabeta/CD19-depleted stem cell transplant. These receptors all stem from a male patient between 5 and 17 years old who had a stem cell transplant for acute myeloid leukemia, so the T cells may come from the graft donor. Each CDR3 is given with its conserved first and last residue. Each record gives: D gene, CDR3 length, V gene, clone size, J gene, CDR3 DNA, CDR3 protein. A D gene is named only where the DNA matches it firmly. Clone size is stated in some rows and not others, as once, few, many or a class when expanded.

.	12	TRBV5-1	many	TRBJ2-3	TGTGCCAGCAGCCCCCCCACAGATACGCAGTATTTT	CASSPPTDTQYF
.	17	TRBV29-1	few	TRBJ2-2	TGCAGCGTTGAAGGCCCTTGGGGGTACGCGAACACCGGGGAGCTGTTTTTT	CSVEGPWGYANTGELFF
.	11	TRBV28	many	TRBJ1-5	TGTGCCAGCAGTTCTTCCCAGCCCCAGCATTTT	CASSSSQPQHF
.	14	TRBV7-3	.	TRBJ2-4	TGTGCCAGCAGCTTAAGGGGGGCCTCCGACATTCAGTACTTC	CASSLRGASDIQYF
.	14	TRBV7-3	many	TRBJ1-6	TGTGCCAGCAGCCCCGGGACAAATAATTCACCCCTCCACTTT	CASSPGTNNSPLHF
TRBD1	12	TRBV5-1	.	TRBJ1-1	TGCGCCAGCAGCCTCGGGACAGGGGGGACTTTCTTT	CASSLGTGGTFF
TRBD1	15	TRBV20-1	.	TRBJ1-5	TGCAGTGCCTCCCCCGGGACAGGGCAGCGGCAGCCCCAGCATTTT	CSASPGTGQRQPQHF
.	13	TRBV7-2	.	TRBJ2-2	TGTGCCAGCAGCTTAGTGGGACTCGGGGAGCTGTTTTTT	CASSLVGLGELFF
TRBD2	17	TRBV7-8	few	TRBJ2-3	TGTGCCAGCAGCCCGACACGGACTAGCGGGTCTATTGATACGCAGTATTTT	CASSPTRTSGSIDTQYF
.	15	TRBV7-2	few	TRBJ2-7	TGTGCCAGCAGCTTAGCCCGGGTCCTAACGAGCGAGCAGTACTTC	CASSLARVLTSEQYF
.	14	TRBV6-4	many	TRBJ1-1	TGTGCCAGCGGTCAAGGGGGATTCAACACTGAAGCTTTCTTT	CASGQGGFNTEAFF
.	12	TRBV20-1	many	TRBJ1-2	TGCAGTGCCATACGTCTGGGGCATGGCTACACCTTC	CSAIRLGHGYTF
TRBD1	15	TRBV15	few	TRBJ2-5	TGTGCCACCAGCATTGACAGGGTCCCACGAGAGACCCAGTACTTC	CATSIDRVPRETQYF
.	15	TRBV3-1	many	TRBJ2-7	TGTGCCAGCAGCCAAGATTCAGACCGGGACAACGAGCAGTACTTC	CASSQDSDRDNEQYF
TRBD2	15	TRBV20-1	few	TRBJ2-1	TGCAGTGCCACGGGAGAGGCGGGAGGATTAAATGAGCAGTTCTTC	CSATGEAGGLNEQFF
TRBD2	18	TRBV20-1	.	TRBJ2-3	TGCAGTGTCGGGTCCCCCCTAGCGGGAGGGCTTAGCACAGATACGCAGTATTTT	CSVGSPLAGGLSTDTQYF
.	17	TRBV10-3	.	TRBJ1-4	TGTGCCATCAGTGTCCTTTCGGGGGGAGCAACTAATGAAAAACTGTTTTTT	CAISVLSGGATNEKLFF
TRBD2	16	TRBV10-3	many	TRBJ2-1	TGTGCCATCAGTGTGTGGACTAGCGGGAGAGAGAATGAGCAGTTCTTC	CAISVWTSGRENEQFF
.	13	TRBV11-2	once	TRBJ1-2	TGTGCCAGCAGCTTTACTCAGGGCGAAGGCTACACCTTC	CASSFTQGEGYTF
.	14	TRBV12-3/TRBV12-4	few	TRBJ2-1	TGTGCCAGCAGGCCCCGGGACGGCAACAATGAGCAGTTCTTC	CASRPRDGNNEQFF
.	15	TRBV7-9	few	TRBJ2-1	TGTGCCAGCAGCTTAGCATCTCCCTTCCTGAATGAGCAGTTCTTC	CASSLASPFLNEQFF
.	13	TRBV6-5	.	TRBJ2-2	TGTGCCAGCGCCTGGGGGGCGGGCGGGGAGCTGTTTTTT	CASAWGAGGELFF
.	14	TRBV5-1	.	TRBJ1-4	TGCGCCAGCAGCGGGGCAGCAACTAATGAAAAACTGTTTTTT	CASSGAATNEKLFF
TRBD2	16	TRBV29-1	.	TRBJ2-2	TGCAGCGTTAGACGACTAGCGGGAGTTGGAACCGGGGAGCTGTTTTTT	CSVRRLAGVGTGELFF
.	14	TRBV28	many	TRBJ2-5	TGTGCCAGCAGTTTAAGGTTCCGGGGGGAGACCCAGTACTTC	CASSLRFRGETQYF
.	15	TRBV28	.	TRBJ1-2	TGTGCCAGCCTCCCTAGGACAGACCCTTTCTCTGGCTACACCTTC	CASLPRTDPFSGYTF
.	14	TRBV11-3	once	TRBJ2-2	TGTGCCAGCAGCTTAAACCGAAAGGGCGGGGAGCTGTTTTTT	CASSLNRKGGELFF
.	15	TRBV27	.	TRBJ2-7	TGTGCCAGCAGTTTAGGCGGGACTCCTAATAGCGAGCAGTACTTC	CASSLGGTPNSEQYF
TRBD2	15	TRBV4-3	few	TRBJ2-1	TGCGCCAGCAGCCTTCAGCGGGACTCCTACAATGAGCAGTTCTTC	CASSLQRDSYNEQFF
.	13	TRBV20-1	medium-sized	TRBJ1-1	TGCAGTGCTAGAATTACAGGGTTCGGTGAAGCTTTCTTT	CSARITGFGEAFF
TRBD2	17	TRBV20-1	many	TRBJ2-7	TGCAGTGCCCGGCTGGGACTAGCGCCAGGGGGGAAATACGAGCAGTACTTC	CSARLGLAPGGKYEQYF
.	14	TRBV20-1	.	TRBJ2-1	TGCAGTGCTAGTTGGCGGAGCTCCTACAATGAGCAGTTCTTC	CSASWRSSYNEQFF
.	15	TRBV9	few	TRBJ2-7	TGTGCCAGCAGCGTTAGCTGGACCGAGAACTACGAGCAGTACTTC	CASSVSWTENYEQYF
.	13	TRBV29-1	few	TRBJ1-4	TGCAGCGTTGCCTTCGGGGGGAATGAAAAACTGTTTTTT	CSVAFGGNEKLFF
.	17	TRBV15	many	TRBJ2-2	TGTGCCACCAGCAGAGATCGGGCGGGTAAAAACACCGGGGAGCTGTTTTTT	CATSRDRAGKNTGELFF